These 30 T cell receptor beta chains were all obtained from the same sample, sequenced in a study of T cells in localized non-small cell lung cancer. Only in-frame clones appear in the TCRdb table, and some are missing; sequencing was by immunoSEQ multiplex PCR. Here the sample spans some 14,000 clones, roughly 27% being singletons. This sample comprised lung tumor tissue, obtained before any cancer treatment. These receptors all come from a female donor older than 55 with stage I lung adenocarcinoma.

This clone was detected only a few times. This rearrangement joins TRBV9 to TRBJ2-1, with TRBD2 identical over 10 bases. Germline trimming cut 1 base from V and 8 bases from J; bases unmatched to any gene: 3. Germline V gives CDR1 SGDLS, CDR2 YYNGEE. This CDR3 region has 14 residues. CDR3 nucleotide sequence: TGTGCCAGCAGCGTATTGGGGACTAGCGATGAGCAGTTCTTC. Its protein product is CASSVLGTSDEQFF.

This clone was seen only a few times. The rearrangement uses TRBV25-1 and TRBJ1-1; 7 nucleotides align to TRBD1. V lost 8 bases and J lost 11; bases outside the gene matches: 11. This CDR3 region has 12 residues. The germline CDR1 and CDR2 sequences are MGHDK and SYGVNS. CDR3 protein: CASAGQFNGAFF. The CDR3 nucleotides read TGTGCCAGCGCGGGACAGTTTAACGGGGCTTTCTTT.

The V and J genes are TRBV18 and TRBJ1-2, with TRBD1 matching over 7 bases. CDR1 is KGHSH, CDR2 LQKENI, per germline. The CDR3 runs to 13 residues. Trimming removed 3 bases from V and 8 bases from J; junction bases left unmatched: 6. The DNA for the CDR3 is TGTGCCAGCTCACCGAACAGGGGCGACGGCTACACCTTC. It yields the protein CASSPNRGDGYTF.

This clone was counted only a few times. The CDR3 nucleotides are TGTGCCAGCAGCTTACAGGGGGTTCATGGCTACACCTTC. Its protein is CASSLQGVHGYTF. The rearrangement uses TRBV7-1 and TRBJ1-2; 8 nucleotides match TRBD1. TRBV7-1 is an open reading frame, and its role is uncertain. The CDR3 is 13 residues long. The trim removed 4 bases at V and 6 bases at J, leaving 4 bases unmatched.

The sample holds one count of this clone. This CDR3 reads CASSIGPTGNTIYF. The CDR3 DNA sequence: TGTGCCAGCTCCATCGGGCCAACCGGAAACACCATATATTTT. The rearrangement links TRBV18 to TRBJ1-3; D unclear. The CDR3 totals 14 residues. Trimming removed 6 bases at V and 4 bases at J, with 13 bases between. Per germline, CDR1 KGHSH and CDR2 LQKENI.

The chain is built from TRBV5-1 and TRBJ2-1; maybe TRBD1 (6 bases). The CDR3 covers 15 residues. Trimming pared 4 bases from V and 5 bases from J, leaving 16 bases between. Germline CDR1 reads SGHRS; CDR2 reads YFSETQ. The CDR3 sequence is CASSPGVRADNEQFF. CDR3 in DNA: TGCGCCAGCAGCCCAGGGGTCAGGGCGGACAATGAGCAGTTCTTC. Full variable domain (outside the CDR3, taken from reference TRBV5-1 and TRBJ2-1): KAGVTQTPRYLIKTRGQQVTLSCSPISGHRSVSWYQQTPGQGLQFLFEYFSETQRNKGNFPGRFSGRQFSNSRSEMNVSTLELGDSALYLCASSPGVRADNEQFFGPGTRLTVL.

For this clone: At one end the junction does not follow the germline gene, possibly because of a read error. The J gene is TRBJ2-1, the V gene TRBV10-2, with D possibly TRBD2 on 7 matching bases. This CDR3 is 17 amino acids long. Germline CDR1 reads WSHSY; CDR2 reads SAAADI. CDR3 amino acids: CASSGGRGGFTYNEQFF. The DNA of the CDR3 is TGCGCCAGCAGTGGTGGGAGGGGGGGCTTTACTTACAATGAACAGTTCTTC.

This clone was counted between two and nine times. The V call is TRBV7-7, the J call TRBJ1-3; D gene unclear. Germline lookup yields CDR1 SSHAT and CDR2 FNYEAQ (reference sequence). The CDR3 totals 14 residues. Trimming cost V 5 bases and J 9 bases, with 17 bases left between them. The CDR3 DNA follows: TGTGCCAGCAGCCCCGCGGCGGCGGCACTCACCATATATTTT. It yields the protein CASSPAAAALTIYF.

The chain recombines TRBV11-3 with TRBJ2-2; D may be TRBD1 (7 bases). Trimming shortened V by 6 bases and J by 4 bases, and 15 bases separated the two germline ends. There are 15 residues in the CDR3. Germline lookup yields CDR1 SGHNT and CDR2 YENEEA. CDR3 sequence reads: CASSFSGGSTGELFF. CDR3 DNA: TGTGCCAGCAGTTTCTCAGGGGGGAGCACCGGGGAGCTGTTTTTT.

CDR3: CASTRSTDTQYF. In nucleotides, the CDR3 is TGTGCCAGCACGCGGAGCACAGATACGCAGTATTTT. The gene calls are TRBV28 and TRBJ2-3; the D is unclear. This CDR3 is 12 amino acids long. Deletions cut 7 bases from V and 0 bases from J, with 5 bases between. Germline loops: CDR1 MDHEN, CDR2 SYDVKM.

The table lists this clone with a few counts. The V call is TRBV11-3, the J call TRBJ2-3, with 10 bases aligning to TRBD2. The CDR3 sequence is 15 residues long. Germline CDR1 and CDR2: SGHNT and YENEEA. The V and J ends lost 8 bases and 4 bases, in that order; junction bases with no gene match: 9. For the CDR3, the DNA is TGTGCCAGCCGTCTTGGAGCGGGAGGGGCAGATACGCAGTATTTT. Protein: CASRLGAGGADTQYF.

This clone was seen only a few times. This rearrangement joins TRBV7-6 to TRBJ2-7; TRBD2 aligns across 12 bases. V shed 5 bases, J shed 1 base, and the junction held 6 bases outside the gene matches. CDR1 is SGHVS and CDR2 is FNYEAQ in the germline V gene. CDR3 length: 16 amino acids. DNA for the CDR3: TGTGCCAGCAGCCAGGAAGGGACTAGCGGGTCCTACGAGCAGTACTTC. Protein: CASSQEGTSGSYEQYF.

This clone has only a few counts. The rearrangement uses TRBV19 and TRBJ2-3; TRBD2 aligns across 10 bases. CDR3 length equals 15 residues. Germline-derived CDR1 and CDR2 are LNHDA and SQIVND (reference sequence). V lost 6 bases to trimming and J lost 2 bases; unmatched junction nucleotides: 5. CDR3 sequence: CASSALAGITDTQYF. Here the CDR3 DNA reads TGTGCCAGTAGCGCACTAGCGGGAATCACAGATACGCAGTATTTT.

This rearrangement joins TRBV10-2 to TRBJ2-2; D gene unclear. Trimming cost V 7 bases and J 6 bases, with 12 bases left between them. CDR3 length equals 13 residues. Germline V gives CDR1 WSHSY, CDR2 SAAADI. The CDR3, as DNA: TGCGCCAGCACGGGCTTCAGGTCCGGGGAGCTGTTTTTT. Translating it yields CASTGFRSGELFF.

The chain links TRBV19 to TRBJ1-1; unclear D gene. Deletions cut 10 bases from V and 4 bases from J, with 16 bases between. Germline CDR1 reads LNHDA; CDR2 reads SQIVND (reference sequence). This CDR3 region has 13 residues. For the CDR3, the DNA is TGTGCCACCCTCCCGGCGGGGAGCACTGAAGCTTTCTTT. Its protein product is CATLPAGSTEAFF.

The rearrangement joins TRBV19 to TRBJ2-1; D possibly uses TRBD1 or TRBD2 (5 bases each). Germline values: CDR1 LNHDA, CDR2 SQIVND (reference sequence). CDR3 size: 15 residues. The V gene lost 7 bases and the J gene lost 4 bases, with 17 bases spanning the gap. CDR3: CASTKWGTEYNEQFF. The CDR3 coding sequence is TGTGCCAGTACCAAATGGGGGACCGAGTACAATGAGCAGTTCTTC. The full variable domain, with the rest looked up from reference TRBV19 and TRBJ2-1, is DGGITQSPKYLFRKEGQNVTLSCEQNLNHDAMYWYRQDPGQGLRLIYYSQIVNDFQKGDIAEGYSVSREKKESFPLTVTSAQKNPTAFYLCASTKWGTEYNEQFFGPGTRLTVL.

This clone was detected ten times or more. A nucleotide was unread or ambiguous, so the corresponding amino acid is written X. J is TRBJ2-5 and V is TRBV11-3; D possibly matches TRBD1 or TRBD2 (5 bases each). The V gene lost 5 bases and the J gene lost 5 bases, with 15 bases spanning the gap. There are 14 residues in the CDR3. CDR1 SGHNT and CDR2 YENEEA come from the germline V gene. The CDR3 DNA follows: TGTGCCAGCAGCCGGARGGGGGATGAGGAGACCCAGTACTTC. Its translation is CASSRXGDEETQYF.

This clone was seen repeatedly, ten times or more. The chain joins TRBV11-3 to TRBJ1-3; D is ambiguous. Germline lookup yields CDR1 SGHNT and CDR2 YENEEA. This CDR3 spans 15 amino acids. The V gene lost 0 bases and the J gene lost 2 bases, with 8 bases spanning the gap. The CDR3 loop is CASSLDPGTGNTIYF. CDR3 DNA sequence: TGTGCCAGCAGCTTAGACCCCGGGACTGGAAACACCATATATTTT.

V gene TRBV11-3 combines with J gene TRBJ1-3; D is unresolved. CDR1 is SGHNT and CDR2 is YENEEA in the germline V gene. The CDR3 is 16 amino acids. The ends were cut back, 5 bases at V and 0 bases at J, with 14 bases in the middle. CDR3 in DNA: TGTGCCAGCAGCGTAACCCCTGGAAACTCTGGAAACACCATATATTTT. Translation gives CASSVTPGNSGNTIYF. The full variable domain, its missing parts supplied by reference TRBV11-3 and TRBJ1-3, is EAGVVQSPRYKIIEKKQPVAFWCNPISGHNTLYWYLQNLGQGPELLIRYENEEAVDDSQLPKDRFSAERLKGVDSTLKIQPAELGDSAVYLCASSVTPGNSGNTIYFGEGSWLTVV.

The chain has TRBV19 and TRBJ1-1, with 7 bases that match TRBD1. This CDR3 region has 13 residues. From germline, CDR1 is LNHDA and CDR2 SQIVND (reference sequence). The junction had 10 bases not matched to a gene; V was cut back by 4 bases and J by 11 bases. CDR3 DNA sequence: TGTGCCAGTAGTACGTCACTACAGGGGCTCGCTTTCTTT. Translation gives CASSTSLQGLAFF. Combining the CDR3 with reference TRBV19 and TRBJ1-1 gives the whole variable domain DGGITQSPKYLFRKEGQNVTLSCEQNLNHDAMYWYRQDPGQGLRLIYYSQIVNDFQKGDIAEGYSVSREKKESFPLTVTSAQKNPTAFYLCASSTSLQGLAFFGQGTRLTVV.

V is TRBV18 and J is TRBJ1-4, with D possibly TRBD1 on 6 matching bases. The germline gives CDR1 KGHSH, CDR2 LQKENI. Trimming took 7 bases from V and 0 from J, leaving 15 bases between them. The CDR3 runs 16 residues. In nucleotides, the CDR3 is TGTGCCAGCTTCCGCGGACAGTTAGCAACTAATGAAAAACTGTTTTTT. Amino acid sequence: CASFRGQLATNEKLFF.

The rearrangement links TRBV15 to TRBJ2-5; TRBD2 matches 10 bases. CDR1 is LNHNV and CDR2 is YYDKDF in the germline V gene (reference sequence). The CDR3 is made up of 17 amino acids. With V trimmed by 0 bases and J by 2 bases, 6 bases remained unmatched. The CDR3 protein is CATSRDLLAGTQETQYF. CDR3 nucleotide sequence: TGTGCCACCAGCAGAGATCTACTAGCGGGGACTCAAGAGACCCAGTACTTC.

This clone was seen repeatedly, ten times or more. The V and J genes are TRBV6-8 and TRBJ1-1; D is unresolved. V was pared by 4 bases and J by 1 base, with 10 bases between. There are 14 residues in the CDR3. Per the germline V gene, CDR1 is MNHGY and CDR2 is SAAAGT. CDR3 DNA sequence: TGTGCCAGCAGTTTTACAGCCGAGAACACTGAAGCTTTCTTT. This gives the protein CASSFTAENTEAFF.

The chain has TRBV18 and TRBJ2-1, with D perhaps TRBD1 (6 bases). The CDR3 is 15 amino acids. The ends were cut back, 3 bases at V and 6 bases at J, with 15 bases in the middle. Germline values: CDR1 KGHSH, CDR2 LQKENI. This CDR3 reads CASSPQGSIGNEQFF. In DNA, the CDR3 is TGTGCCAGCTCACCTCAGGGGAGTATAGGCAATGAGCAGTTCTTC.

The chain uses TRBV10-2 and TRBJ1-1, with D maybe TRBD1 (6 bases). Germline V gives CDR1 WSHSY, CDR2 SAAADI. The germline V and J ends were trimmed by 1 base and 3 bases, with 12 bases remaining between them. The CDR3 totals 15 residues. CDR3 sequence: CASSELGGKYTEAFF. The DNA of the CDR3 is TGCGCCAGCAGTGAGTTAGGGGGGAAGTACACTGAAGCTTTCTTT.

This clone was counted many times. The CDR3 reads CASSYNRGSKNSPLHF. Written as DNA, the CDR3 is TGTGCCAGCAGCTACAACAGGGGTTCTAAGAATTCACCCCTCCACTTT. The V call is TRBV11-3, the J call TRBJ1-6; 7 positions match TRBD1. CDR1 is SGHNT and CDR2 is YENEEA in the germline V gene. Trimming cost V 4 bases and J 7 bases; bases outside gene matches: 10. The CDR3 sequence is 16 residues long.

The rearrangement links TRBV18 to TRBJ2-1, with TRBD2 identical over 8 bases. This CDR3 is built from 13 residues. CDR1 and CDR2 (germline): KGHSH, LQKENI. The V gene end was trimmed by 5 bases and the J gene end by 7 bases; junction bases not matched to a gene: 4. CDR3 residues: CASSVVAGNEQFF. The CDR3 region has the DNA TGTGCCAGCTCAGTAGTAGCGGGAAATGAGCAGTTCTTC.

The chain links TRBV6-8 to TRBJ2-5; D is unclear. The CDR3 is 15 residues long. V lost 8 bases to trimming and J lost 10 bases, with 26 bases between them. Germline lookup yields CDR1 MNHGY and CDR2 SAAAGT. The CDR3 loop reads CASAPGIPAWEGQYF. For the CDR3, the DNA is TGTGCCAGCGCGCCAGGTATCCCTGCGTGGGAAGGCCAGTACTTC.

This clone was recorded a few times. The rearrangement uses TRBV18 and TRBJ2-1; a possible D gene is TRBD1 (5 bases). V was cut by 6 bases and J by 7 bases, with 13 bases left in between. CDR3 length: 13 residues. CDR1 and CDR2 (germline): KGHSH, LQKENI. The CDR3 region has the DNA TGTGCCAGCTCGCTACAACAGGAAAATGAGCAGTTCTTC. This encodes CASSLQQENEQFF.

The chain recombines TRBV10-2 with TRBJ1-2; tentatively, D is TRBD1 (5 bases). V dropped 3 bases and J dropped 4 bases, with 12 bases sitting between them. The V gene's germline CDR1 is WSHSY and CDR2 SAAADI. CDR3 length equals 14 residues. CDR3 DNA sequence: TGCGCCAGCAGTGAAGCCGAAGGGGTCTATGGCTACACCTTC. This gives the protein CASSEAEGVYGYTF.